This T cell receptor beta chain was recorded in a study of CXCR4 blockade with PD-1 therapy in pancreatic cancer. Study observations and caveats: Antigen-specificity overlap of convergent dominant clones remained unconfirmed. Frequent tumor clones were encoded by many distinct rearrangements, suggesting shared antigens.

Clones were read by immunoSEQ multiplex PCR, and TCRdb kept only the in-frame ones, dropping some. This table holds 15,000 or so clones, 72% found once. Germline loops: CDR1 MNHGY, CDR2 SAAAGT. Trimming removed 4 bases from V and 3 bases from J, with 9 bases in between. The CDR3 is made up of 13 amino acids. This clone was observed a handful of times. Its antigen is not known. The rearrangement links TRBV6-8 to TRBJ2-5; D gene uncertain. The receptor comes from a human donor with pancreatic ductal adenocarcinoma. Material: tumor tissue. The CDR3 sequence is CASSSAPEETQYF. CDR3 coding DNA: TGTGCCAGCAGTTCGGCACCAGAAGAGACCCAGTACTTC.